This T cell receptor beta chain was recovered during a study of blood T cell repertoires in COVID-19. Sequenced by immunoSEQ multiplex PCR; TCRdb stores in-frame clones only, minus some. The table lists about 270,000 clones, 88% of them singletons. Across 20 to 25 US areas, participants ranged in age from roughly 18 to 95 years. This sequence originates from a woman between 50 and 59 years old who had recovered from COVID-19. The source material was PBMCs or T cells enriched from blood (not recorded which).

CDR3: CASGAGDPGDTQYF. The CDR3 DNA sequence: TGTGCCAGTGGGGCGGGGGACCCTGGGGATACGCAGTATTTT. This chain joins TRBV19 and TRBJ2-3, with 7 bases lining up with TRBD2. J was trimmed by 6 bases and V by 8 bases; bases with no gene match: 11. This CDR3 has 14 residues. CDR1 and CDR2 (germline): LNHDA, SQIVND (reference sequence).